The 26 T cell receptor beta chains below all came from one sample that was sequenced in a study of cytomegalovirus exposure and HLA in healthy donors. Only in-frame clones appear in the TCRdb table, and some are missing; sequencing was by immunoSEQ multiplex PCR. The sample records roughly 100,000 clones, about 95% being singletons. The sample taken for sequencing was PBMCs. The receptors derive from a young woman in good health and CMV-seronegative.

The sample holds one count of this clone. The CDR3 region has the DNA TGTGCCAGCAGCGACCCCTCTAGCGGGGGGGCCGATGAGCAGTTCTTC. Its translation is CASSDPSSGGADEQFF. The chain combines TRBV5-8 with TRBJ2-1; 12 positions match TRBD2. Germline loops: CDR1 SGHTS, CDR2 YDEGEE. The CDR3 extends over 16 amino acids. V lost 4 bases to trimming and J lost 8 bases; unmatched junction nucleotides: 10. Based on the CDR3 plus reference TRBV5-8 and TRBJ2-1, the full variable domain is EAGVTQSPTHLIKTRGQQATLRCSPISGHTSVYWYQQALGLGLQFLLWYDEGEERNRGNFPPRFSGRQFPNYSSELNVNALELEDSALYLCASSDPSSGGADEQFFGPGTRLTVL.

This clone came up once. This rearrangement joins TRBV4-1 to TRBJ2-3; weak D call: TRBD2 (6 bases). The CDR3 spans 16 residues. The germline gives CDR1 MGHRA, CDR2 YSYEKL. V lost 4 bases and J lost 1, with 15 bases in between. DNA for the CDR3: TGCGCCAGCAGCCGCAAAGGGTTAGCGGGCACAGATACGCAGTATTTT. This sequence encodes CASSRKGLAGTDTQYF.

The CDR3 bases are TGTGCCAGCAGCTTGCAGGGAAATCCTAGCACAGATACGCAGTATTTT. It translates to CASSLQGNPSTDTQYF. The rearrangement uses TRBV5-4 and TRBJ2-3; D is possibly TRBD1 (5 bases). This CDR3 comprises 16 residues. Trimming removed 1 base from V and 0 bases from J, with 12 bases in between. The germline CDR1 and CDR2 sequences are SGHNT and YYREEE (reference sequence).

The DNA for the CDR3 is TGTGCCAGCAGCCCCCGCGGACAGTACACTGAAGCTTTCTTT. It yields the protein CASSPRGQYTEAFF. This chain connects TRBV9 to TRBJ1-1; TRBD1 might be the D (6 bases). Looked up from germline, CDR1 is SGDLS and CDR2 is YYNGEE. The V and J ends lost 4 bases and 3 bases respectively, with 13 bases between them. There are 14 residues in the CDR3. The whole variable domain, remainder taken from reference TRBV9 and TRBJ1-1, is DSGVTQTPKHLITATGQRVTLRCSPRSGDLSVYWYQQSLDQGLQFLIQYYNGEERAKGNILERFSAQQFPDLHSELNLSSLELGDSALYFCASSPRGQYTEAFFGQGTRLTVV.

The CDR3 reads CASSSDSSSYNEQFF. Here the CDR3 DNA reads TGTGCCAGCAGCTCGGACAGTTCCTCCTACAATGAGCAGTTCTTC. The chain employs TRBV7-2 and TRBJ2-1; D possibly corresponds to TRBD1 (6 bases). This CDR3 spans 15 amino acids. V was shortened by 4 bases and J by 0 bases, with 10 bases between the two germline ends. Germline CDR1 and CDR2: SGHTA and FQGNSA.

This clone was picked up one time. J is TRBJ2-2 and V is TRBV11-3, with TRBD2 matching 11 bases. CDR1 and CDR2 from the germline V gene are SGHNT and YENEEA. The CDR3 loop spans 17 amino acids. V shed 5 bases and J 7 bases; nucleotides not matched to a gene: 12. The CDR3 protein is CASSPSGGLPPGGELFF. The DNA of the CDR3 is TGTGCCAGCAGCCCTAGCGGGGGGCTCCCCCCCGGCGGGGAGCTGTTTTTT.

The rearrangement links TRBV11-2 to TRBJ2-5, with 13 bases matching TRBD2. CDR1 is SGHAT and CDR2 is FQNNGV in the germline V gene. The ends lost 5 bases at V and 1 base at J; junction bases unmatched: 13. This CDR3 contains 19 residues. This chain's CDR3 is CASSRPQTSGGPVQETQYF. The CDR3 DNA reads as TGTGCCAGCAGCCGACCGCAGACTAGCGGGGGGCCAGTCCAAGAGACCCAGTACTTC.

The chain uses TRBV5-1 and TRBJ1-4; possibly TRBD1 for D (5 bases). The V gene lost 4 bases and the J gene lost 3 bases, with 10 bases spanning the gap. The CDR3 extends over 14 amino acids. CDR1 is SGHRS, CDR2 YFSETQ, per germline. The DNA of the CDR3 is TGCGCCAGCAGCCCCGGGGGAGCTAATGAAAAACTGTTTTTT. Translating gives CASSPGGANEKLFF.

This chain connects TRBV4-1 to TRBJ1-5; D not certain. V lost 0 bases, J lost 2 bases, and 11 bases lay in between. There are 16 residues in the CDR3. CDR1 is MGHRA, CDR2 YSYEKL, per germline. CDR3 nucleotides: TGCGCCAGCAGCCAAGAATCCTCCGCAGGCAATCAGCCCCAGCATTTT. It codes for CASSQESSAGNQPQHF.

The rearrangement joins TRBV30 to TRBJ1-2; tentative D call: TRBD1 (5 bases). V was shortened by 6 bases and J by 3 bases, with 14 bases between the two germline ends. The CDR3 loop spans 13 amino acids. Germline CDR1 and CDR2: GTSNPN and SVGIG (reference sequence). The CDR3 nucleotides read TGTGCCTGCCGCTCAGGGTCCCACTATGGCTACACCTTC. Translation: CACRSGSHYGYTF.

This clone appeared a single time. V and J are TRBV7-2 and TRBJ2-5, with 7 bases fitting TRBD1. The CDR3 is 16 amino acids. Germline CDR1 and CDR2: SGHTA and FQGNSA. J gave up 2 bases and V 7 bases, and 13 bases lay outside the gene matches. For the CDR3, the DNA is TGTGCCAGCACCAAGAACGGACAGGTCCAACAAGAGACCCAGTACTTC. It yields the protein CASTKNGQVQQETQYF.

This rearrangement joins TRBV9 to TRBJ2-1; D is possibly TRBD1 (6 bases). The V end lost 1 base, the J end lost 4 bases, and 15 bases lay between the germline ends. Germline assignment: CDR1 SGDLS and CDR2 YYNGEE. The CDR3 sequence is 16 residues long. CDR3 coding DNA: TGTGCCAGCAGCGTATCGTCCAGGGGAACTTACAATGAGCAGTTCTTC. Encoded protein: CASSVSSRGTYNEQFF.

The chain carries TRBV11-3 and TRBJ1-1; TRBD1 might be the D (6 bases). The CDR3 is made up of 14 amino acids. With 3 bases removed from V and 1 base from J, the gap between germline ends came to 9 bases. Germline values: CDR1 SGHNT, CDR2 YENEEA. In DNA, the CDR3 is TGTGCCAGCAGCTTCAGGGGCGGGAACACTGAAGCTTTCTTT. Translated, it gives CASSFRGGNTEAFF.

The rearrangement links TRBV4-1 to TRBJ1-4; D is undetermined. The V gene's germline CDR1 is MGHRA and CDR2 YSYEKL. This CDR3 spans 16 amino acids. Trimming removed 1 base at V and 0 bases at J, with 9 bases between. CDR3 sequence (DNA): TGCGCCAGCAGCCAAGTTCGGGGTTCAACTAATGAAAAACTGTTTTTT. Protein: CASSQVRGSTNEKLFF.

The gene calls are TRBV29-1 and TRBJ1-2; D perhaps matches TRBD1 (6 bases). Per the germline V gene, CDR1 is SQVTM and CDR2 is ANQGSEA. V was pared by 0 bases and J by 0 bases, with 14 bases between. This CDR3 spans 16 amino acids. CDR3 residues: CSVEDNTGQANYGYTF. The CDR3 bases are TGCAGCGTTGAAGATAATACAGGGCAAGCTAACTATGGCTACACCTTC. The full variable domain, in which reference TRBV29-1 and TRBJ1-2 provide the parts outside the CDR3, is SAVISQKPSRDICQRGTSLTIQCQVDSQVTMMFWYRQQPGQSLTLIATANQGSEATYESGFVIDKFPISRPNLTFSTLTVSNMSPEDSSIYLCSVEDNTGQANYGYTFGSGTRLTVV.

The rearrangement uses TRBV11-2 and TRBJ2-1; D unresolved. V lost 0 bases and J 9 bases, leaving 6 bases between the germline ends. This CDR3 spans 12 amino acids. The germline V gene encodes CDR1 SGHAT and CDR2 FQNNGV. CDR3 amino acids: CASSLDRGEQFF. The CDR3 DNA follows: TGTGCCAGCAGCTTAGATAGAGGTGAGCAGTTCTTC.

The V and J genes are TRBV7-9 and TRBJ2-5; 9 positions agree with TRBD2. Trimming removed 1 base from V and 0 bases from J; junction bases left unmatched: 6. CDR3 length equals 17 residues. Germline CDR1 SEHNR, CDR2 FQNEAQ (reference sequence). The CDR3 DNA reads TGTGCCAGCAGCTTAGGGATAGCGGGAGAGAACCAAGAGACCCAGTACTTC. This gives the protein CASSLGIAGENQETQYF. The entire variable domain, with the rest obtained from reference TRBV7-9 and TRBJ2-5, is as follows: DTGVSQNPRHKITKRGQNVTFRCDPISEHNRLYWYRQTLGQGPEFLTYFQNEAQLEKSRLLSDRFSAERPKGSFSTLEIQRTEQGDSAMYLCASSLGIAGENQETQYFGPGTRLLVL.

V gene TRBV5-4 combines with J gene TRBJ2-5, with D uncertain. V lost 5 bases and J 3 bases, leaving 5 bases between the germline ends. CDR3 size: 11 residues. Germline V lookup: CDR1 SGHNT, CDR2 YYREEE (reference sequence). The CDR3 DNA is TGTGCCAGCAGTCGCGAAGAGACCCAGTACTTC. This gives the protein CASSREETQYF.

In DNA, the CDR3 is TGTGCCAGCTCACTCCAATCCGGACAGGGCGAGCAGTACTTC. It yields the protein CASSLQSGQGEQYF. V usage is TRBV18 and J usage is TRBJ2-7, with 8 bases aligning to TRBD1. V lost 4 bases, J lost 6 bases, and 8 bases stayed unmatched. CDR1 and CDR2 from the germline V gene are KGHSH and LQKENI. This CDR3 spans 14 amino acids.

The rearrangement uses TRBV10-3 and TRBJ2-7, with D maybe TRBD2 (7 bases). The CDR3 totals 13 residues. Germline-derived CDR1 and CDR2 are ENHRY and SYGVKD. V lost 5 bases and J 3 bases, leaving 11 bases between the germline ends. This CDR3 reads CAISKGGNYEQYF. The CDR3 DNA follows: TGTGCCATCAGTAAGGGGGGGAACTACGAGCAGTACTTC.

This chain uses TRBV6-4 with TRBJ2-1; 8 nucleotides match TRBD2. The CDR3 spans 15 residues. V dropped 2 bases and J dropped 0; count of bases not matched to a gene: 0. In germline, CDR1 is MRHNA, CDR2 SNTAGT. The chain's CDR3 is CASSDRGGSYNEQFF. CDR3 nucleotide sequence: TGTGCCAGCAGTGACCGGGGGGGCTCCTACAATGAGCAGTTCTTC.

The chain uses TRBV2 and TRBJ2-7; D perhaps matches TRBD2 (6 bases). Trimming pared 5 bases from V and 13 bases from J, leaving 24 bases between. Per the germline V gene, CDR1 is SNHLY and CDR2 is FYNNEI. The CDR3 spans 14 residues. CDR3 coding DNA: TGTGCCAGCAGTCCTACGGGACTGATGTACGAGCTCTACTTC. Residues: CASSPTGLMYELYF.

The chain employs TRBV18 and TRBJ2-2; D is unclear. This CDR3 has 12 amino acids. CDR1 is KGHSH and CDR2 is LQKENI in the germline V gene. V lost 2 bases to trimming and J lost 6 bases, with 4 bases between them. Here the CDR3 reads CASSPIAGELFF. CDR3 nucleotide sequence: TGTGCCAGCTCACCAATCGCCGGGGAGCTGTTTTTT.

J is TRBJ1-4 and V is TRBV28; TRBD1 matches at 7 bases. Per germline, CDR1 MDHEN and CDR2 SYDVKM. With V trimmed by 2 bases and J by 6 bases, 6 bases remained unmatched. This CDR3 spans 15 amino acids. CDR3 amino acids: CASSLPQGGYEKLFF. The CDR3 DNA reads as TGTGCCAGCAGTTTACCGCAGGGGGGTTATGAAAAACTGTTTTTT.

The V and J genes are TRBV14 and TRBJ2-7; D call uncertain. Trimming cost V 0 bases and J 3 bases, with 15 bases left between them. The length of the CDR3 is 16 residues. The V gene's germline CDR1 is SGHDN and CDR2 FVKESK. CDR3 sequence (DNA): TGTGCCAGCAGCCAAGATCTAGGCGCGAAAGTCTACGAGCAGTACTTC. Translated: CASSQDLGAKVYEQYF.

This clone occurred a few times. The genes are TRBV19 and TRBJ1-1; a possible D gene is TRBD1 (6 bases). The CDR3 runs 18 residues. V was trimmed by 1 base and J by 6 bases, leaving 24 bases between them. Per the germline V gene, CDR1 is LNHDA and CDR2 is SQIVND (reference sequence). DNA for the CDR3: TGTGCCAGTAGTATAGCGGGCCAGAGTCCCAGGGGAAGGGCTGAAGCTTTCTTT. Protein: CASSIAGQSPRGRAEAFF.